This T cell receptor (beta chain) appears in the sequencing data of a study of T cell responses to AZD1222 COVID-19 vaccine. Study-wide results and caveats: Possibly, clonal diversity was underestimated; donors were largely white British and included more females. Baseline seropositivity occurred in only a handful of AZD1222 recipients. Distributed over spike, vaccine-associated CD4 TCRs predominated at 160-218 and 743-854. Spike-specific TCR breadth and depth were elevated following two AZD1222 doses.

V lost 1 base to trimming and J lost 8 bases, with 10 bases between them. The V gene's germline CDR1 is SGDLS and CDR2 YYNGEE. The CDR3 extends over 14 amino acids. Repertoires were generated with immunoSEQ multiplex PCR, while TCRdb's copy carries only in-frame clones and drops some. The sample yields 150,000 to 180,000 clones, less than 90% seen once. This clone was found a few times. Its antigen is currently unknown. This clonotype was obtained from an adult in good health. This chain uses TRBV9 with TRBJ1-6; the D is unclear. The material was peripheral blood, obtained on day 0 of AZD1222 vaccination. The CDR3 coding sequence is TGTGCCAGCAGCGTAAAAGCTTGGGATTCACCCCTCCACTTT. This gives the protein CASSVKAWDSPLHF.